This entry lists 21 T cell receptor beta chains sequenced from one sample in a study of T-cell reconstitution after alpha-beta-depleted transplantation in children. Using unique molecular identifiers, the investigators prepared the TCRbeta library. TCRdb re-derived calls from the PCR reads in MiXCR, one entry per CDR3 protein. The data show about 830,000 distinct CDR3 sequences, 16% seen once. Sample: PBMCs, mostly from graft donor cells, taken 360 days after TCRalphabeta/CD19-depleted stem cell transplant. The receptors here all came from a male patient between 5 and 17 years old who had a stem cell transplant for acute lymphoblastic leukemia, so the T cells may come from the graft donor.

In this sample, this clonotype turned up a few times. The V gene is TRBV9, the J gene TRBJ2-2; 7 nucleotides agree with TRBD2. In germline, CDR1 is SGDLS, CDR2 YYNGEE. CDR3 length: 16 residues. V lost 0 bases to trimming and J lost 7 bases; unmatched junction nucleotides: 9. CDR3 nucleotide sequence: TGTGCCAGCAGCGTAGCGGGAGGCAGGGCGCGCGGGGAGCTGTTTTTT. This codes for CASSVAGGRARGELFF.

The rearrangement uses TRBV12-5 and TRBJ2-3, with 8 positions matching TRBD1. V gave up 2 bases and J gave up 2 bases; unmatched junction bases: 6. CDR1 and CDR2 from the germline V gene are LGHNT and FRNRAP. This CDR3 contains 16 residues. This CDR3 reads CASGLPRQGSTDTQYF. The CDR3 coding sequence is TGTGCTAGTGGTTTGCCTCGACAGGGGTCCACAGATACGCAGTATTTT.

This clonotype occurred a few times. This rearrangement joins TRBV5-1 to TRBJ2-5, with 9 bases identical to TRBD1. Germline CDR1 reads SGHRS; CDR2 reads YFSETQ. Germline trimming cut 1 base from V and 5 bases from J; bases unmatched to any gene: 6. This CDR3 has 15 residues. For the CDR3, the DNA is TGCGCCAGCAGCTTGAACGTGGGGACAGGGGAGACCCAGTACTTC. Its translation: CASSLNVGTGETQYF.

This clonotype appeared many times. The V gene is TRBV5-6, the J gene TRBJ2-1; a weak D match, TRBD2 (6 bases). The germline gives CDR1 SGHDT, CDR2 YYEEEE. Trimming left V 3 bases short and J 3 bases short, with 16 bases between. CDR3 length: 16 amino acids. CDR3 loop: CASSSWAGPRYNEQFF. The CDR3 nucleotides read TGTGCCAGCAGCTCTTGGGCGGGGCCCCGCTACAATGAGCAGTTCTTC.

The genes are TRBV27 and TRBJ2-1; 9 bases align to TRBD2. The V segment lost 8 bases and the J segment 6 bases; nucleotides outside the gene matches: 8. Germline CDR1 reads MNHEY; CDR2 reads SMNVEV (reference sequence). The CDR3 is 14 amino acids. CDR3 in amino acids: CASRLAGGFNEQFF. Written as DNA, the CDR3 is TGTGCCAGCCGACTGGCGGGAGGGTTCAATGAGCAGTTCTTC.

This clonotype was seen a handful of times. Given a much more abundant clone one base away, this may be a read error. Here the CDR3 reads CASSIQGNTGELFF. DNA of the CDR3: TGTGCCAGCAGTATCCAGGGGAACACCGGGGAGCTGTTTTTT. The gene calls are TRBV12-3 or TRBV12-4 and TRBJ2-2; weak D call: TRBD1 (5 bases). The CDR3 is made up of 14 amino acids. Trimming shortened V by 5 bases and J by 1 base, and 8 bases separated the two germline ends.

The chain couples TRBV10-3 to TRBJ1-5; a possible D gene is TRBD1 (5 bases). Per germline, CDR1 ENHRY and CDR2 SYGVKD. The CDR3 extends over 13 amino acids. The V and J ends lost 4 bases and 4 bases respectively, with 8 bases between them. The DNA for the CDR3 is TGTGCCATCAGTGCACAGGAAAATCAGCCCCAGCATTTT. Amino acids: CAISAQENQPQHF.

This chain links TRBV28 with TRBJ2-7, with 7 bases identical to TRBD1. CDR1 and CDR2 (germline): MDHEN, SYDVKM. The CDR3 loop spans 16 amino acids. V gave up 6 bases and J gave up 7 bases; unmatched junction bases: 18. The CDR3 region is CASSPGQALNYGEQYF. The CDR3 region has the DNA TGTGCCAGCAGCCCCGGACAGGCCTTAAACTATGGGGAGCAGTACTTC.

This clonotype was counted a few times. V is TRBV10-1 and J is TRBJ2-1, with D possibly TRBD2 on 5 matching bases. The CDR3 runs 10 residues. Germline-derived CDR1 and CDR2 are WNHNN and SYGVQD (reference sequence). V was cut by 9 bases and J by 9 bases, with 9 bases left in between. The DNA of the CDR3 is TGCGCCAGACTAGTGGGTGAGCAGTTCTTC. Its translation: CARLVGEQFF.

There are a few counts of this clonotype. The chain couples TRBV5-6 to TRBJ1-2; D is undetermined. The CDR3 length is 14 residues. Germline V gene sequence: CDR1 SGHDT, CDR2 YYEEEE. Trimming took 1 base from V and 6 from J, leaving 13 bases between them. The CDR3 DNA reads TGTGCCAGCAGCTTGAGATTAACCTACAATGGCTACACCTTC. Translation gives CASSLRLTYNGYTF.

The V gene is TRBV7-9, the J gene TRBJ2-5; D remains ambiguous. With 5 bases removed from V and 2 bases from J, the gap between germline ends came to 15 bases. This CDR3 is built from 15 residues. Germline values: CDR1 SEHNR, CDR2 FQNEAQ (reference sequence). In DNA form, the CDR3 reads TGTGCCAGCAGCCCGATCCGGGCACCTCAAGAGACCCAGTACTTC. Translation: CASSPIRAPQETQYF. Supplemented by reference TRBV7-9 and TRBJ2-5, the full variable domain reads DTGVSQNPRHKITKRGQNVTFRCDPISEHNRLYWYRQTLGQGPEFLTYFQNEAQLEKSRLLSDRFSAERPKGSFSTLEIQRTEQGDSAMYLCASSPIRAPQETQYFGPGTRLLVL.

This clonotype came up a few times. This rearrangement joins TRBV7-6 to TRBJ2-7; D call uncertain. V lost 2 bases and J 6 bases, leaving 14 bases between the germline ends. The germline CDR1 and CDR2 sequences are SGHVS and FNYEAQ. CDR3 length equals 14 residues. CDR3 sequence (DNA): TGTGCCAGCAGCTTAATCCAGGCTGGCTCCGAGCAGTACTTC. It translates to CASSLIQAGSEQYF.

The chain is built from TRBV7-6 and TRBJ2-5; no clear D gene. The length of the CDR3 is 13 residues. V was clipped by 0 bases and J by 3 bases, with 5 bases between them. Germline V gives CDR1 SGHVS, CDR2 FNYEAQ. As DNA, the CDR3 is TGTGCCAGCAGCTTAGCCAGCGAAGAGACCCAGTACTTC. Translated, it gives CASSLASEETQYF.

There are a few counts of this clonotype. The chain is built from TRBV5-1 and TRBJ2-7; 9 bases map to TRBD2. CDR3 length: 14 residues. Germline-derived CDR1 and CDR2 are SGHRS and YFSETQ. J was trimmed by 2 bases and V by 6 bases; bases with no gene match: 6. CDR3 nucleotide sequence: TGCGCCAGCACCTACGCGGGGGGGACCTACGAGCAGTACTTC. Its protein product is CASTYAGGTYEQYF.

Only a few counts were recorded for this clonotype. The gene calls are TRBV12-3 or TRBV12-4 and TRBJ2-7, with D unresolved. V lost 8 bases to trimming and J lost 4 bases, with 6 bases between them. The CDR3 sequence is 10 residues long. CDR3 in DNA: TGTGCCAGCCGCGAATACGAGCAGTACTTC. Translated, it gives CASREYEQYF.

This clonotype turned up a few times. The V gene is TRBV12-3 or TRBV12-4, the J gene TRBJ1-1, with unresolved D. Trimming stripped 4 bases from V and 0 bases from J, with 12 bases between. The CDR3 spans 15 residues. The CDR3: CASSSPLGVNTEAFF. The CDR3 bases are TGTGCCAGCAGTTCTCCACTTGGGGTGAACACTGAAGCTTTCTTT.

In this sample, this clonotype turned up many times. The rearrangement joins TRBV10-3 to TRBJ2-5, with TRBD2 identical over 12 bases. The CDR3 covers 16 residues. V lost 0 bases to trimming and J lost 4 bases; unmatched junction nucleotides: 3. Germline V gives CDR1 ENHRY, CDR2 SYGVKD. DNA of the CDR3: TGTGCCATCAGTGAGTCGACTAGCGGGAGTGGAGAGACCCAGTACTTC. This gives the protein CAISESTSGSGETQYF.

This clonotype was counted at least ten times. CDR3 sequence: CATSDSGTSGYNEQFF. The CDR3 DNA follows: TGTGCCACCAGTGATAGCGGGACTAGCGGTTACAATGAGCAGTTCTTC. This chain connects TRBV24-1 to TRBJ2-1, with 11 nucleotides matching TRBD2. The V gene end was trimmed by 3 bases and the J gene end by 4 bases; junction bases not matched to a gene: 4. CDR3 length: 16 amino acids. The V gene's germline CDR1 is KGHDR and CDR2 SFDVKD.

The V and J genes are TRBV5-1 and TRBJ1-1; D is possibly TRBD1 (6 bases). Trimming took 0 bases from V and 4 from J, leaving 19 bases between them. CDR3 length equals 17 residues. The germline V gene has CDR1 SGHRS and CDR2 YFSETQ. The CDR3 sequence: CASSLAREQGRVTEAFF. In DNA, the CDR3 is TGCGCCAGCAGCTTGGCCAGGGAGCAGGGGCGCGTCACTGAAGCTTTCTTT.

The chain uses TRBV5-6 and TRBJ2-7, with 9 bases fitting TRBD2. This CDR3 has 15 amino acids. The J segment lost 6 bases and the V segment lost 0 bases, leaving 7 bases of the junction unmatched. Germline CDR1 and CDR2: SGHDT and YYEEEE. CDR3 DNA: TGTGCCAGCAGCTTGGTTCGCGGGAGGGCGGGCGAGCAGTACTTC. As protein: CASSLVRGRAGEQYF.

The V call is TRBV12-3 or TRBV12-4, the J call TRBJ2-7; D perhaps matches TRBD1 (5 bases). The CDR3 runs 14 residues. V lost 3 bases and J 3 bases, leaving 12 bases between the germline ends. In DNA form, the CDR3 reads TGTGCCAGCAGTTTTTTAGGGGCAGGCTACGAGCAGTACTTC. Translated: CASSFLGAGYEQYF.